A single sample gave rise to the 17 T cell receptor beta chains below, sequenced in a study of shared clonotypes between healthy human individuals. This table comes from immunoSEQ multiplex PCR, and its TCRdb copy is limited to in-frame clones, with some not included. Of over a million clones in the sample, 95% to 99% were seen once. Input material: naive CD4+ T cells sorted from blood. Subset meaning: CD45RA+ positively selected. The receptors shown here come from a young man in good health.

This chain connects TRBV6-6 to TRBJ2-7; D call uncertain. This CDR3 region has 12 residues. Germline assignment: CDR1 MNHNY and CDR2 SVGAGI (reference sequence). Trimming stripped 6 bases from V and 1 base from J, with 7 bases between. The CDR3 region has the DNA TGTGCCAGCAGAGGGATATCCTACGAGCAGTACTTC. This gives the protein CASRGISYEQYF.

The chain links TRBV18 to TRBJ2-7; no clear D gene. Per the germline V gene, CDR1 is KGHSH and CDR2 is LQKENI. The CDR3 runs 15 residues. Deletions cut 3 bases from V and 0 bases from J, with 12 bases between. The CDR3 DNA sequence: TGTGCCAGCTCACCCTATATAGGATACTCCTACGAGCAGTACTTC. Its translation: CASSPYIGYSYEQYF.

The chain is built from TRBV7-9 and TRBJ2-7; the match to TRBD2 covers 8 bases. The CDR3 contains 14 residues. The J segment lost 2 bases and the V segment lost 4 bases, leaving 4 bases of the junction unmatched. Germline V gene data show CDR1 as SEHNR and CDR2 as FQNEAQ (reference sequence). The CDR3 nucleotides are TGTGCCAGCAGCTCTAGCGGGCAACCCTACGAGCAGTACTTC. Translating it yields CASSSSGQPYEQYF. The variable domain in full, with the rest retrieved from reference TRBV7-9 and TRBJ2-7, is DTGVSQNPRHKITKRGQNVTFRCDPISEHNRLYWYRQTLGQGPEFLTYFQNEAQLEKSRLLSDRFSAERPKGSFSTLEIQRTEQGDSAMYLCASSSSGQPYEQYFGPGTRLTVT.

This clone was found once. J is TRBJ2-3 and V is TRBV20-1, with D uncertain. Germline loops: CDR1 DFQATT, CDR2 SNEGSKA (reference sequence). V gave up 6 bases and J gave up 10 bases, with 11 bases separating them. The CDR3 is 10 residues long. The CDR3 here is CSARSAPQYF. The CDR3 DNA reads TGCAGTGCAAGGAGCGCCCCGCAGTATTTT.

This clone was recorded once. This chain joins TRBV7-3 and TRBJ2-3; 15 nucleotides agree with TRBD2. This CDR3 has 19 residues. Germline V gives CDR1 SGHTA, CDR2 FQGTGA. Trimming removed 4 bases from V and 3 bases from J; junction bases left unmatched: 11. The DNA for the CDR3 is TGTGCCAGCAGCTCTACCCTGGGACTAGCGGGAGGAGGGACAGATACGCAGTATTTT. Amino acids: CASSSTLGLAGGGTDTQYF.

Turning to this clone: Other DNA sequences of this sample code for an identical CDR3. J is TRBJ2-1 and V is TRBV28, with D possibly being TRBD1 (6 bases). V dropped 6 bases and J dropped 4 bases, with 10 bases sitting between them. CDR3 length equals 13 residues. Looked up from germline, CDR1 is MDHEN and CDR2 is SYDVKM. CDR3 in amino acids: CASRQGLYNEQFF. The CDR3 nucleotides are TGTGCCAGCAGACAGGGATTATACAATGAGCAGTTCTTC. The complete variable domain, with remaining parts taken from reference TRBV28 and TRBJ2-1, reads DVKVTQSSRYLVKRTGEKVFLECVQDMDHENMFWYRQDPGLGLRLIYFSYDVKMKEKGDIPEGYSVSREKKERFSLILESASTNQTSMYLCASRQGLYNEQFFGPGTRLTVL.

This sequence joins TRBV19 and TRBJ1-1; 7 bases fit TRBD1. V shed 5 bases and J 0 bases; nucleotides not matched to a gene: 6. This CDR3 is built from 15 residues. Looked up from germline, CDR1 is LNHDA and CDR2 is SQIVND (reference sequence). In DNA, the CDR3 is TGTGCCAGTAGTCCGCCGGGGACAGTGAACACTGAAGCTTTCTTT. Protein: CASSPPGTVNTEAFF.

The CDR3 coding sequence is TGCAGCTCCGGTGATGGAAACACCATATATTTT. Its translation: CSSGDGNTIYF. The chain carries TRBV29-1 and TRBJ1-3, with D hard to call. This CDR3 spans 11 amino acids. The germline gives CDR1 SQVTM, CDR2 ANQGSEA. V shed 8 bases and J shed 3 bases, with 8 bases lying between them.

This chain connects TRBV2 to TRBJ2-2; no reliable D call. Germline V CDR1 and CDR2: SNHLY, FYNNEI. V lost 2 bases and J 0 bases, leaving 4 bases between the germline ends. This CDR3 contains 14 residues. CDR3 nucleotide sequence: TGTGCCAGCAGTGAACTAACGAACACCGGGGAGCTGTTTTTT. This gives the protein CASSELTNTGELFF.

In its sample, this clone was seen once. This sequence joins TRBV19 and TRBJ1-1; D gene unclear. V was cut by 1 base and J by 2 bases, with 14 bases left in between. Germline lookup yields CDR1 LNHDA and CDR2 SQIVND (reference sequence). CDR3 length: 16 residues. This chain's CDR3 is CASSIVLALVNTEAFF. In DNA form, the CDR3 reads TGTGCCAGTAGTATAGTGCTAGCGTTGGTCAACACTGAAGCTTTCTTT.

The genes are TRBV5-1 and TRBJ1-5; no clear D. Germline CDR1 reads SGHRS; CDR2 reads YFSETQ. Between the trimmed V and J ends, which lost 0 bases and 4 bases, there was a span of 14 bases. This CDR3 spans 16 amino acids. The CDR3 protein is CASSLAPVTENQPQHF. In nucleotides, the CDR3 is TGCGCCAGCAGCTTGGCCCCGGTCACAGAAAATCAGCCCCAGCATTTT.

The CDR3 DNA is TGCGCCAGCAGCTTGATGGCGGGGGGAGCCCGGGGCGAGCAGTACTTC. Translated, it gives CASSLMAGGARGEQYF. The chain employs TRBV5-1 and TRBJ2-7; TRBD2 agrees at 8 bases. J was trimmed by 6 bases and V by 1 base; bases with no gene match: 12. CDR1 and CDR2 from the germline V gene are SGHRS and YFSETQ. CDR3 length: 16 amino acids.

V is TRBV18 and J is TRBJ1-2; 8 bases fit TRBD1. Germline V gene lookup returns CDR1 KGHSH and CDR2 LQKENI. The V segment lost 5 bases and the J segment 2 bases; nucleotides outside the gene matches: 19. This CDR3 comprises 19 residues. The CDR3: CASSSTLPPRQGPNYGYTF. The CDR3 region has the DNA TGTGCCAGCTCATCCACACTTCCCCCCCGACAGGGGCCGAACTATGGCTACACCTTC.

CDR3 sequence (DNA): TGTGCCAGCAGTGTTCAGACAGGGGGGGACACTGAAGCTTTCTTT. This codes for CASSVQTGGDTEAFF. The V call is TRBV6-1, the J call TRBJ1-1; 9 nucleotides agree with TRBD1. The CDR3 contains 15 residues. Losses at the gene ends were 4 bases for V and 3 bases for J; bases not matched to a gene: 6. Germline V gene lookup returns CDR1 MNHNS and CDR2 SASEGT.

The chain is built from TRBV9 and TRBJ1-1; TRBD1 agrees at 8 bases. Per the germline V gene, CDR1 is SGDLS and CDR2 is YYNGEE. V shed 4 bases and J 5 bases; nucleotides not matched to a gene: 7. This CDR3 comprises 14 residues. Written as DNA, the CDR3 is TGTGCCAGCAGCCAAGGACAGGGTGGGACTGAAGCTTTCTTT. It yields the protein CASSQGQGGTEAFF.

This chain joins TRBV5-1 and TRBJ2-7; D may correspond to TRBD1 or TRBD2 (5 bases each). CDR3 length: 15 amino acids. V was shortened by 1 base and J by 1 base, with 12 bases between the two germline ends. Germline lookup yields CDR1 SGHRS and CDR2 YFSETQ. The CDR3 DNA reads TGCGCCAGCAGCTTGCGCTCGGGGCCGTCCTACGAGCAGTACTTC. Protein product: CASSLRSGPSYEQYF.

The rearrangement links TRBV15 to TRBJ1-5; 10 bases match TRBD1. Looked up from germline, CDR1 is LNHNV and CDR2 is YYDKDF (reference sequence). This CDR3 is 16 amino acids long. V shed 0 bases and J 6 bases; nucleotides not matched to a gene: 5. This chain's CDR3 is CATSREDRGLSQPQHF. The CDR3, as DNA: TGTGCCACCAGCAGAGAAGACAGGGGGCTGAGTCAGCCCCAGCATTTT.